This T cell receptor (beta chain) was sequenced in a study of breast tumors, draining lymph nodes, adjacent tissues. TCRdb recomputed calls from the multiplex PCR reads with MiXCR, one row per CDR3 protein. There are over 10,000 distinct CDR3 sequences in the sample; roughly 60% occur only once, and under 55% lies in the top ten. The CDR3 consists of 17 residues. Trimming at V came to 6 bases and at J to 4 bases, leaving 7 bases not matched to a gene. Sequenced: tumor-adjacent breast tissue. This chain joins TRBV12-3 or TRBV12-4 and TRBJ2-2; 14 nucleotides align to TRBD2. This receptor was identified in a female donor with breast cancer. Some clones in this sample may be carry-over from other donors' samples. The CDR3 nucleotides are TGTGCCAGCAGCCGACTAGCGGGAGGGGTAGGCACCGGGGAGCTGTTTTTT. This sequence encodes CASSRLAGGVGTGELFF.